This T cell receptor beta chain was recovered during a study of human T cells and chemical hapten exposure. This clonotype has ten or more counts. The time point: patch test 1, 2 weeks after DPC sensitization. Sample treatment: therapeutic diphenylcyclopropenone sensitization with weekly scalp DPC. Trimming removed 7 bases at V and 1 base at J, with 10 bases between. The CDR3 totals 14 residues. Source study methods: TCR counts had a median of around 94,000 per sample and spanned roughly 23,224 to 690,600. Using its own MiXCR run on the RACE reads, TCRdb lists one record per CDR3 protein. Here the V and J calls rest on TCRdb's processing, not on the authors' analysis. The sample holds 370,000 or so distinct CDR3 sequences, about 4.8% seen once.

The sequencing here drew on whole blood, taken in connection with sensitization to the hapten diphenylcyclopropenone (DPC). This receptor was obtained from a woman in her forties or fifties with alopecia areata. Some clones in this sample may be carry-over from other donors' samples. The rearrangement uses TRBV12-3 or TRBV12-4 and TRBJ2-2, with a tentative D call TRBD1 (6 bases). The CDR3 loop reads CASTADRNTGELFF. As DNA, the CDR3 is TGTGCCAGCACCGCGGACAGGAACACCGGGGAGCTGTTTTTT.